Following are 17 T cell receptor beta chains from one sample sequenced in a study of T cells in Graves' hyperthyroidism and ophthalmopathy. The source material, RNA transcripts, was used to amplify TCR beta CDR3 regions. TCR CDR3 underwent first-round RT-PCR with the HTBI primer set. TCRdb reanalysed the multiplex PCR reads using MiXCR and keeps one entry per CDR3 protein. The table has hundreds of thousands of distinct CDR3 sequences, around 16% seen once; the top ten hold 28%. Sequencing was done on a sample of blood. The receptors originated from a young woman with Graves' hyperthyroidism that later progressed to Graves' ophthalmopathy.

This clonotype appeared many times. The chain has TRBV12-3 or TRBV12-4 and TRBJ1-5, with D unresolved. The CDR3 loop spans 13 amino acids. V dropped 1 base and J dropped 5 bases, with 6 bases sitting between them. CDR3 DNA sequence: TGTGCCAGCAGTTTAGTGGAAGATCAGCCCCAGCATTTT. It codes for CASSLVEDQPQHF.

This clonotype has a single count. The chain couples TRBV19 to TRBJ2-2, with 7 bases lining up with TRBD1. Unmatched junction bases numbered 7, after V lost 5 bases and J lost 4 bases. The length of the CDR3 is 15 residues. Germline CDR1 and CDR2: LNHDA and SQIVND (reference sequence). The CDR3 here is CASSPRTGFTGELFF. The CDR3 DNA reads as TGTGCCAGTAGTCCCCGGACAGGATTCACCGGGGAGCTGTTTTTT.

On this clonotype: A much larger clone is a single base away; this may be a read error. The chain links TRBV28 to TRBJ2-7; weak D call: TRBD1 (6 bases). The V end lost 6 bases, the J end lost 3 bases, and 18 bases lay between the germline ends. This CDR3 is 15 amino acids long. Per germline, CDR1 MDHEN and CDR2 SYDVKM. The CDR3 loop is CASRRNRVSGYEQYF. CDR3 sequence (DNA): TGTGCCAGCAGGCGTAACAGGGTTTCTGGCTACGAGCAGTACTTC.

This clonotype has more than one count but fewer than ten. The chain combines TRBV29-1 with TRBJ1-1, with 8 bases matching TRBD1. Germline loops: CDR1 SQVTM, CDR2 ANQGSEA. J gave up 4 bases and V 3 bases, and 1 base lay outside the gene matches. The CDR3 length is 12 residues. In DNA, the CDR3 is TGCAGCGTTGAGACAGGGGCCACTGAAGCTTTCTTT. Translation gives CSVETGATEAFF.

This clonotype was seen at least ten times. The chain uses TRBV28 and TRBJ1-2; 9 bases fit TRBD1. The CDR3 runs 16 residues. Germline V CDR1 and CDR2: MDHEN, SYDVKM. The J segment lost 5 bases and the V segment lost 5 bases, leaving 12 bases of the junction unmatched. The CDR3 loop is CASSLYDRGSGYGYTF. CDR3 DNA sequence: TGTGCCAGCAGTCTCTATGACAGGGGGTCAGGGTATGGCTACACCTTC.

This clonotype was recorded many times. The CDR3 DNA reads TGTGCCAGCAGTGAAAGAGGACTAGCGGGACTCACAGATACGCAGTATTTT. It translates to CASSERGLAGLTDTQYF. The chain combines TRBV2 with TRBJ2-3; the match to TRBD2 covers 12 bases. Germline assignment: CDR1 SNHLY and CDR2 FYNNEI. CDR3 length: 17 amino acids. V lost 2 bases to trimming and J lost 2 bases; unmatched junction nucleotides: 5. The entire variable domain, with the rest obtained from reference TRBV2 and TRBJ2-3, is as follows: EPEVTQTPSHQVTQMGQEVILRCVPISNHLYFYWYRQILGQKVEFLVSFYNNEISEKSEIFDDQFSVERPDGSNFTLKIRSTKLEDSAMYFCASSERGLAGLTDTQYFGPGTRLTVL.

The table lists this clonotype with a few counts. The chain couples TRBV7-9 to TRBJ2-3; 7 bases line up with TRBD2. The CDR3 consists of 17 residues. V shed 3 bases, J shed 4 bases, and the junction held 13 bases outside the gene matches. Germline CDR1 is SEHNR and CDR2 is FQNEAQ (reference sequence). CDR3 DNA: TGTGCCAGCAGCTTCGCGATTAAGACTAGCACACCAGATACGCAGTATTTT. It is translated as CASSFAIKTSTPDTQYF.

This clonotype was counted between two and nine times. CDR3 in amino acids: CASSLALSGTSGSNEQYF. The CDR3 DNA sequence: TGTGCCAGCAGCCTGGCCTTATCCGGGACTAGCGGGAGTAATGAGCAGTACTTC. The V and J genes are TRBV2 and TRBJ2-7; 14 nucleotides match TRBD2. CDR1 SNHLY and CDR2 FYNNEI come from the germline V gene. The CDR3 contains 18 residues. The J segment lost 7 bases and the V segment lost 6 bases, leaving 17 bases of the junction unmatched.

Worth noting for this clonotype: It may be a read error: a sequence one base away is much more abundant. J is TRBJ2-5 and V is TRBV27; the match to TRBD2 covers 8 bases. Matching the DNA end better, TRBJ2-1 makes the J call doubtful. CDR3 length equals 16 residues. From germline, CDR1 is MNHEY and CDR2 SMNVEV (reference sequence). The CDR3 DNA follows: TGTGCCAGCAGTTTATCCACTAGCGGAGGTCAAGAGACCCAGTTCTTC. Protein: CASSLSTSGGQETQFF.

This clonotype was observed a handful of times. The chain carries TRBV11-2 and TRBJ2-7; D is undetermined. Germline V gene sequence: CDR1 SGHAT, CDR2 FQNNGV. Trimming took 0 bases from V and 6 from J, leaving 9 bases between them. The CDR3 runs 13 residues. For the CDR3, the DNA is TGTGCCAGCAGCTTAGACCCCTATTTCGAGCAGTACTTC. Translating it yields CASSLDPYFEQYF.

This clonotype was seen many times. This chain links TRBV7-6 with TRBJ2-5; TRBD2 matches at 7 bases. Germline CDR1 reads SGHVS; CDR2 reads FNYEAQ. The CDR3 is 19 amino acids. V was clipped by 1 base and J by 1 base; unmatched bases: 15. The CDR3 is CASSLENPRRELGQETQYF. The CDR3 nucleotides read TGTGCCAGCAGCTTAGAAAATCCCAGGCGGGAGTTGGGCCAAGAGACCCAGTACTTC. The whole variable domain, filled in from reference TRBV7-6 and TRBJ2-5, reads GAGVSQSPRYKVTKRGQDVALRCDPISGHVSLYWYRQALGQGPEFLTYFNYEAQQDKSGLPNDRFSAERPEGSISTLTIQRTEQRDSAMYRCASSLENPRRELGQETQYFGPGTRLLVL.

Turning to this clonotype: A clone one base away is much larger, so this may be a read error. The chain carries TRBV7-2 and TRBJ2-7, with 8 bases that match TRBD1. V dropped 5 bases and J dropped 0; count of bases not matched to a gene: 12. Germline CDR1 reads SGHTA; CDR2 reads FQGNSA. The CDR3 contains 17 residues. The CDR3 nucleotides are TGTGCCAGCAGCGTCACAGGGGGAACTCAACACTCCTACGAGCAGTACTTC. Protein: CASSVTGGTQHSYEQYF.

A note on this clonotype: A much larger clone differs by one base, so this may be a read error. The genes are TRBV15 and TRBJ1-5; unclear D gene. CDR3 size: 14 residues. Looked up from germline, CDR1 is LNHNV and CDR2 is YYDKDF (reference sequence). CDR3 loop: CATSSGHSNRPQHF. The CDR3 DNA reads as TGTGCCACCAGCAGCGGGCATAGCAATCGGCCCCAGCATTTT.

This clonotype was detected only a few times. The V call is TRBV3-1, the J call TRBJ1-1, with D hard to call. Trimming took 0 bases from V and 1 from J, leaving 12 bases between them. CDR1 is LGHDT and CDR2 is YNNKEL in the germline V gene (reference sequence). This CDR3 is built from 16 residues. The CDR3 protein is CASSQDFFRRNTEAFF. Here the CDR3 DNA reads TGTGCCAGCAGCCAAGATTTCTTTAGGAGGAACACTGAAGCTTTCTTT. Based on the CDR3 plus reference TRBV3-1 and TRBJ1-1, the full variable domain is DTAVSQTPKYLVTQMGNDKSIKCEQNLGHDTMYWYKQDSKKFLKIMFSYNNKELIINETVPNRFSPKSPDKAHLNLHINSLELGDSAVYFCASSQDFFRRNTEAFFGQGTRLTVV.

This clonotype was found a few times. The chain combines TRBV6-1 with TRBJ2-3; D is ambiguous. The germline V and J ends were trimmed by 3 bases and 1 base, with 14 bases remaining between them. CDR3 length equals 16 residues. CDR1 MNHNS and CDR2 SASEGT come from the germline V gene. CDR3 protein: CASSDYVLRGTDTQYF. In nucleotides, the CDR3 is TGTGCCAGCAGTGATTACGTCCTAAGGGGCACAGATACGCAGTATTTT.

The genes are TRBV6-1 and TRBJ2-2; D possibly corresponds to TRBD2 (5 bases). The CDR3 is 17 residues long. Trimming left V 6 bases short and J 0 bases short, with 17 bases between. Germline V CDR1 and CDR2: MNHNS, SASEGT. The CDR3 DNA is TGTGCCAGCAGACCGACCCCCGCCGGGACGAACACCGGGGAGCTGTTTTTT. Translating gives CASRPTPAGTNTGELFF.

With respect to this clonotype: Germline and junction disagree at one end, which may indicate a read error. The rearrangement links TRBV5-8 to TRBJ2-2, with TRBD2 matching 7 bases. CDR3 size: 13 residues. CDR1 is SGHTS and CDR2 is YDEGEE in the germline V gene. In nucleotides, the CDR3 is TGCGCCAGCGGGGAACTAGGAGCCGGGGAGCTGTTTTTT. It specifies CASGELGAGELFF.